This TCR beta chain was profiled in a study of beta chain features in type 1 diabetes (dated by TCRdb to the late 2010s). Context from the whole study: Patients and healthy donors did not differ in mean age, gender distribution, total cell number or subset yield. Across all samples, approximately 98,000,000 sorted cells were examined, and cell number per subset correlated strongly with RNA yield. The study compared the TCRB repertoires of sorted circulating CD4+ T cell subsets in recently diagnosed type 1 diabetes patients with those in matched healthy donors. Naive and central memory subsets were obtained from all 30 or so donors, but regulatory and stem cell-like memory subsets were isolated from only 8 patients and roughly 8 healthy donors.

The entire amount of isolated RNA was reverse transcribed using the High Capacity cDNA Reverse Transcription Kit, so the sequenced TCRB transcripts were expressed ones. Deep immunoSEQ sequencing was performed on naive, central memory and regulatory T cell samples, with an average of about 3.6 million total reads per sample. Sorted cells were lysed in RLT buffer, and RNA was extracted using DNase-treated RNeasy Micro or Mini kits according to cell number. Each cell subset was processed on its own to prevent cross-contamination, while patient and healthy donor samples were processed together. TCRB sequences were amplified from cDNA with the immunoSEQ multiplex PCR, producing 87-bp fragments spanning the CDR3 region. Sequencing of the amplicons was performed on the Illumina HiSeq platform. The original methods were these. PCR bias was corrected computationally using synthetic template baselines, and reads within Hamming distance 2 were collapsed, with unmergeable singletons discarded. Reads were aligned against IMGT to assign V, D and J genes, CDR3 length and insertions or deletions at six rearrangement sites. Clonotype counts were normalized to sorted cell number within each subset before computing true diversity and Gini coefficients with the tcR R package. The overlap coefficient, calculated on TCRB nucleotide sequences, was used to measure repertoire sharing. As a proxy for the pre-selection repertoire, out-of-frame TCRB sequences from naive cells were analyzed. TCRdb took over this immuneACCESS table, retaining in-frame rearrangements with V and J assigned. Such tables are incomplete; in checked studies, under half of the missing clones stem from an unresolved V gene, and the remainder is unexplained. V, J and clone size reflect that table, while D and trimming were determined from the DNA. The sample yields roughly 730,000 clones; around 15% were counted once. Of the sample, approximately 0.022% is held by the ten largest clones.

From each donor, a single peripheral blood sample of approximately 120 mL on average was drawn into heparinised tubes. Naive, central memory, regulatory and stem cell-like memory CD4+ T cells were sorted on a BD FACSAria II using a panel including CD45RO, CCR7, CD25, CD127, CD95 and CD27. A purity above 98% was achieved for all sorted populations. PBMCs were isolated right away by Lymphoprep density gradient centrifugation and were stained directly, without culture. So that batch effects would be minimized, each experiment stained and sorted samples in pairs, pairing one healthy donor with one patient. Sequences SGHDN (CDR1) and FVKESK (CDR2) are obtained from the germline V gene. The CDR3 runs 14 residues from the cysteine to the phenylalanine. The CDR3 DNA has 42 bases and is translated from base 1. V drops 5 bases and J drops 1 base, leaving 11 bases in between. Here is what the overall study found, with its caveats: PCR might favor shorter templates, but patient and control samples were amplified and corrected together, so any skew would affect both groups equally. Because small numbers of individuals were included in the HLA sub-analyses, any influence of HLA type on TCRB rearrangement was left unresolved. Naive, central memory and regulatory TCRB repertoires appeared to be more alike among patients than among healthy donors. Patients with type 1 diabetes made fewer insertions and deleted more nucleotides at VDJ recombination sites, implying thymic rearrangement abnormalities. Because cDNA was sequenced instead of genomic DNA, highly expressing activated cells could be over-represented, though the groups showed no difference in activation or CD3 levels. A moderate but significant shortening of TCRB CDR3 length was observed in type 1 diabetes patients in all four CD4+ subsets.

Turning to this clone: The antigen it recognizes is unknown. One base away there is no much larger clone; base qualities are not given.

This clonotype originated in a young man with type 1 diabetes. Recombination linked TRBV14 to TRBJ2-5; TRBD1 might be the D gene, on 5 matching bases. Sample: naive CD4+ T cells from blood. Sample cell subset or site, as interpreted from the label and publication: true naive CD4+ T cells. The CDR3: CASSARQIQETQYF. Read as DNA, the sequence is TGTGCCAGCAGCGCCAGACAGATCCAAGAGACCCAGTACTTC.